These 22 T cell receptor beta chains share one sample of origin, sequenced in a study of CD8 T cells in ankylosing spondylitis. TCRdb reprocessed the 5' RACE reads with MiXCR, giving one entry per CDR3 protein. This sample has some 250,000 distinct CDR3 sequences, with 7.5% to 9% found just once. Sequencing was carried out using blood, either unsorted or a sorted T cell fraction (not recorded which). These receptors were collected from a male donor with ankylosing spondylitis or in good health (not recorded which).

This clonotype has just a few counts. The chain carries TRBV27 and TRBJ2-7; TRBD2 aligns across 10 bases. The CDR3 covers 16 residues. V lost 4 bases, J lost 5 bases, and 11 bases stayed unmatched. Germline V CDR1 and CDR2: MNHEY, SMNVEV (reference sequence). As DNA, the CDR3 is TGTGCCAGCAGTTCCCGGCTAGCGGGGGATTCCCACGAGCAGTACTTC. Translating gives CASSSRLAGDSHEQYF.

In this sample, this clonotype turned up many times. This chain joins TRBV29-1 and TRBJ2-1, with 7 bases lining up with TRBD2. Trimming removed 3 bases from V and 3 bases from J; junction bases left unmatched: 8. This CDR3 spans 15 amino acids. Germline CDR1 SQVTM, CDR2 ANQGSEA. CDR3 sequence reads: CSVEGSGTNYNEQFF. Written as DNA, the CDR3 is TGCAGCGTTGAGGGATCCGGGACTAACTACAATGAGCAGTTCTTC.

In this sample, this clonotype turned up a few times. The chain employs TRBV13 and TRBJ1-1; the D is unclear. This CDR3 has 13 amino acids. V lost 8 bases and J lost 4, with 14 bases in between. Germline CDR1 PRHDT, CDR2 FYEKMQ (reference sequence). The CDR3 region is CASQQFPGTEAFF. In DNA form, the CDR3 reads TGTGCCAGCCAGCAATTCCCGGGCACTGAAGCTTTCTTT.

This clonotype was found many times. The chain links TRBV12-3 or TRBV12-4 to TRBJ1-5, with unresolved D. The CDR3 consists of 16 residues. With 3 bases removed from V and 1 base from J, the gap between germline ends came to 13 bases. CDR3 region: CASSFRLEESNQPQHF. The CDR3 nucleotides read TGTGCCAGCAGTTTTCGGCTGGAGGAGAGCAATCAGCCCCAGCATTTT.

Comments on this clonotype: This clone may be a read error of a much larger clone one base away. J is TRBJ2-7 and V is TRBV10-3; tentatively, D is TRBD2 (6 bases). The CDR3 has 14 residues. Germline CDR1 ENHRY, CDR2 SYGVKD. The CDR3 nucleotides read TGTGTCATCGGGCTAACCGGGACTCAGTACGAGCAGTACTTC. Translated, it gives CVIGLTGTQYEQYF.

The table lists this clonotype with many counts. The genes are TRBV20-1 and TRBJ2-3; D is possibly TRBD1 (6 bases). Trimming left V 0 bases short and J 6 bases short, with 10 bases between. The CDR3 contains 13 residues. CDR1 and CDR2 from the germline V gene are DFQATT and SNEGSKA (reference sequence). CDR3 sequence (DNA): TGCAGTGCTAGAGAGGGGGCCGGGGATACGCAGTATTTT. It yields the protein CSAREGAGDTQYF.

In its sample, this clonotype was seen many times. V is TRBV5-1 and J is TRBJ1-2; D is possibly TRBD1 (5 bases). The CDR3 consists of 19 residues. V lost 3 bases, J lost 5 bases, and 29 bases lay in between. Per germline, CDR1 SGHRS and CDR2 YFSETQ. CDR3 coding DNA: TGCGCCAGCAGCTCTTGGGACTTGATTCAAGCAGGTGATATTTATGGCTACACCTTC. Translating it yields CASSSWDLIQAGDIYGYTF.

The rearrangement uses TRBV5-1 and TRBJ2-2; TRBD1 aligns across 8 bases. V lost 4 bases, J lost 6 bases, and 8 bases stayed unmatched. This CDR3 spans 15 amino acids. The germline V gene encodes CDR1 SGHRS and CDR2 YFSETQ. The CDR3 DNA follows: TGCGCCAGCAGCCGGGGACAGGCGTCCGCCGGGGAGCTGTTTTTT. Amino acid sequence: CASSRGQASAGELFF.

This clonotype was observed many times. An end of the junction does not agree with germline; a read error may underlie this. This chain joins TRBV7-9 and TRBJ2-5, with D unresolved. This CDR3 is built from 12 residues. Germline assignment: CDR1 SEHNR and CDR2 FQNEAQ (reference sequence). CDR3 amino acids: CASSFPQATQYF. The DNA for the CDR3 is TGTGCCAGCAGCTTCCCACAAGCGACCCAGTACTTC. The full variable domain, its missing parts supplied by reference TRBV7-9 and TRBJ2-5, is DTGVSQNPRHKITKRGQNVTFRCDPISEHNRLYWYRQTLGQGPEFLTYFQNEAQLEKSRLLSDRFSAERPKGSFSTLEIQRTEQGDSAMYLCASSFPQATQYFGPGTRLLVL.

The V call is TRBV7-9, the J call TRBJ2-3; no clear D gene. Trimming took 1 base from V and 4 from J, leaving 3 bases between them. The length of the CDR3 is 12 residues. CDR1 and CDR2 (germline): SEHNR, FQNEAQ (reference sequence). The CDR3 sequence is CASSLEADTQYF. In DNA, the CDR3 is TGTGCCAGCAGCTTAGAGGCAGATACGCAGTATTTT.

This clonotype was found a few times. The rearrangement joins TRBV12-3 or TRBV12-4 to TRBJ2-3; possibly TRBD1 for D (5 bases). The CDR3 is 15 residues long. Trimming removed 2 bases at V and 1 base at J, with 10 bases between. The CDR3 DNA reads as TGTGCCAGCAGTTTAAGTGGCAGGGGCACAGATACGCAGTATTTT. Amino acid sequence: CASSLSGRGTDTQYF.

The rearrangement uses TRBV10-3 and TRBJ1-2, with TRBD1 matching over 8 bases. The CDR3 extends over 14 amino acids. The trim removed 4 bases at V and 5 bases at J, leaving 6 bases unmatched. Germline V gene sequence: CDR1 ENHRY, CDR2 SYGVKD. The CDR3 sequence: CAISGQGAEYGYTF. The CDR3 DNA sequence: TGTGCCATCAGTGGGCAGGGGGCCGAGTATGGCTACACCTTC.

This clonotype was recorded at least ten times. CDR3 nucleotides: TGTGCCAGCAGCCAAGATCGGTGGGGGAGGGCCTCGGCGCAGTACTTC. Its protein is CASSQDRWGRASAQYF. J is TRBJ2-7 and V is TRBV3-1, with 7 nucleotides matching TRBD2. This CDR3 has 16 amino acids. Trimming cost V 0 bases and J 9 bases; bases outside gene matches: 14. Germline V gene sequence: CDR1 LGHDT, CDR2 YNNKEL (reference sequence).

This clonotype was picked up many times. The V gene is TRBV7-2, the J gene TRBJ1-1; 9 positions match TRBD1. The germline V gene encodes CDR1 SGHTA and CDR2 FQGNSA. V trimming: 5 bases; J trimming: 4 bases; junction bases outside the gene matches: 5. This CDR3 is built from 14 residues. Here the CDR3 DNA reads TGTGCCAGCAGCCTTCTGGGACAGGGCACTGAAGCTTTCTTT. It codes for CASSLLGQGTEAFF.

This clonotype was observed many times. The CDR3 DNA reads TGCAGCGTTGTGCCCGGGACGCTACAAGAGACCCAGTACTTC. Protein sequence: CSVVPGTLQETQYF. The V and J genes are TRBV29-1 and TRBJ2-5; D may be TRBD1 or TRBD2 (5 bases each). The CDR3 sequence is 14 residues long. V lost 4 bases to trimming and J lost 2 bases, with 14 bases between them. Germline V gives CDR1 SQVTM, CDR2 ANQGSEA.

The sample holds a few counts of this clonotype. V is TRBV7-9 and J is TRBJ1-5, with 8 bases matching TRBD1. This CDR3 comprises 15 residues. In germline, CDR1 is SEHNR, CDR2 FQNEAQ (reference sequence). V dropped 4 bases and J dropped 6; count of bases not matched to a gene: 8. CDR3 sequence (DNA): TGTGCCAGCAGCTCCTCAGGGGGCGGTGGTCAGCCCCAGCATTTT. Translated, it gives CASSSSGGGGQPQHF.

This clonotype turned up a few times. The V and J genes are TRBV5-5 and TRBJ1-1; unclear D gene. Deletions cut 6 bases from V and 5 bases from J, with 11 bases between. Looked up from germline, CDR1 is SGHKS and CDR2 is YYEKEE (reference sequence). The CDR3 is 12 residues long. The CDR3 loop is CASIDVGTEAFF. In DNA form, the CDR3 reads TGTGCCAGCATCGACGTTGGGACTGAAGCTTTCTTT.

This clonotype has just a few counts. V and J are TRBV5-1 and TRBJ2-5; no definite D call. Trimming cost V 1 base and J 5 bases, with 6 bases left between them. In germline, CDR1 is SGHRS, CDR2 YFSETQ. The CDR3 length is 12 residues. The CDR3 DNA sequence: TGCGCCAGCAGCTTGACGAGGGAGACCCAGTACTTC. It is translated as CASSLTRETQYF.

This clonotype was found many times. The J gene is TRBJ1-1, the V gene TRBV5-8; 8 nucleotides line up with TRBD1. This CDR3 has 13 residues. The J segment lost 6 bases and the V segment lost 1 base, leaving 2 bases of the junction unmatched. Germline V gene data show CDR1 as SGHTS and CDR2 as YDEGEE. CDR3 in DNA: TGTGCCAGCAGCTTGCAGGGGGCCCCTGAAGCTTTCTTT. Amino acids: CASSLQGAPEAFF.

V gene TRBV20-1 combines with J gene TRBJ2-1, with 8 positions matching TRBD2. Looked up from germline, CDR1 is DFQATT and CDR2 is SNEGSKA (reference sequence). The CDR3 extends over 15 amino acids. V lost 3 bases and J lost 10; bases outside the gene matches: 14. The CDR3 spells CSARAIAGKLEEQFF. CDR3 nucleotides: TGCAGTGCTAGGGCTATAGCGGGAAAGTTAGAAGAGCAGTTCTTC.

The sample holds a few counts of this clonotype. V is TRBV29-1 and J is TRBJ2-5; TRBD1 matches at 7 bases. CDR3 length: 12 residues. The germline gives CDR1 SQVTM, CDR2 ANQGSEA. V was clipped by 6 bases and J by 2 bases; unmatched bases: 3. The CDR3 DNA reads TGCAGCGTGGGACAGAAACAAGAGACCCAGTACTTC. Protein sequence: CSVGQKQETQYF.

This clonotype was picked up many times. The chain has TRBV20-1 and TRBJ1-1; tentatively, D is TRBD1 (5 bases). Germline V gene sequence: CDR1 DFQATT, CDR2 SNEGSKA (reference sequence). This CDR3 is 15 amino acids long. V was pared by 1 base and J by 5 bases, with 17 bases between. In DNA form, the CDR3 reads TGCAGTGCTAGAGTCACGGGGGAGAGAGGAACTGAAGCTTTCTTT. Translated, it gives CSARVTGERGTEAFF.